Each of the 25 T cell receptor beta chains below was sequenced from the same sample in a study of cytomegalovirus exposure and HLA in healthy donors. This PCR relied on a set of 60 Vbeta primers and 13 Jbeta primers. Method: immunoSEQ multiplex PCR; TCRdb's copy keeps in-frame clones and lacks some. The repertoire consists of 74,000 or so clones, with 60% to 85% occurring once and the leading ten covering 4.5% to 7%. Sequencing was performed on PBMCs. The receptor source for this set is a male donor in good health and CMV-seropositive.

The chain has TRBV27 and TRBJ2-7; possible D gene TRBD1, 6 bases. CDR3 length: 14 amino acids. V was clipped by 7 bases and J by 2 bases, with 15 bases between them. Looked up from germline, CDR1 is MNHEY and CDR2 is SMNVEV (reference sequence). The CDR3 spells CASIPTAGAYEQYF. The CDR3 DNA reads TGTGCCAGCATCCCGACAGCAGGGGCCTACGAGCAGTACTTC.

The chain has TRBV7-9 and TRBJ1-4, with D perhaps TRBD1 (5 bases). CDR1 and CDR2 (germline): SEHNR, FQNEAQ (reference sequence). Trimming took off 4 bases at V and 7 bases at J, with 16 bases between the two ends. The CDR3 has 15 residues. CDR3: CASSSGGTLREKLFF. In nucleotides, the CDR3 is TGTGCCAGCAGCTCTGGAGGGACTCTTCGTGAAAAACTGTTTTTT.

This chain links TRBV28 with TRBJ1-1; unclear D gene. Germline values: CDR1 MDHEN, CDR2 SYDVKM. V was pared by 7 bases and J by 3 bases, with 6 bases between. CDR3 length: 11 amino acids. CDR3 sequence reads: CASIRDTEAFF. The CDR3 DNA is TGTGCCAGCATTCGGGACACTGAAGCTTTCTTT.

The chain employs TRBV28 and TRBJ2-7; possibly TRBD1 for D (6 bases). V was cut by 9 bases and J by 0 bases, with 18 bases left in between. The CDR3 is 15 residues long. CDR1 is MDHEN and CDR2 is SYDVKM in the germline V gene. The CDR3 region is CASSGAQASSYEQYF. CDR3 DNA sequence: TGTGCCAGTTCAGGGGCGCAGGCGAGCTCCTACGAGCAGTACTTC. The full variable domain, its missing parts supplied by reference TRBV28 and TRBJ2-7, is DVKVTQSSRYLVKRTGEKVFLECVQDMDHENMFWYRQDPGLGLRLIYFSYDVKMKEKGDIPEGYSVSREKKERFSLILESASTNQTSMYLCASSGAQASSYEQYFGPGTRLTVT.

V and J are TRBV18 and TRBJ2-4; possible D gene TRBD1, 5 bases. The V end was cut by 3 bases, the J end by 0 bases, with 18 bases between. Germline V gene data show CDR1 as KGHSH and CDR2 as LQKENI. This CDR3 has 18 residues. The DNA for the CDR3 is TGTGCCAGCTCACCCAGAGACAGTCCCCCAGGAGCCAAAAACATTCAGTACTTC. Its translation is CASSPRDSPPGAKNIQYF.

The V gene is TRBV28, the J gene TRBJ1-2; possible D gene TRBD1, 6 bases. The CDR3 consists of 13 residues. V lost 5 bases to trimming and J lost 3 bases, with 10 bases between them. Per the germline V gene, CDR1 is MDHEN and CDR2 is SYDVKM. Here the CDR3 reads CASSTGTHYGYTF. CDR3 in DNA: TGTGCCAGCAGTACCGGGACACACTATGGCTACACCTTC.

The chain is built from TRBV11-3 and TRBJ2-7, with D hard to call. CDR3 length: 13 residues. V was trimmed by 7 bases and J by 6 bases, leaving 16 bases between them. In germline, CDR1 is SGHNT, CDR2 YENEEA. The CDR3: CASNPGLHSEQYF. The CDR3 nucleotides read TGTGCCAGCAACCCCGGGTTACACTCCGAGCAGTACTTC.

This clone showed up just once. Other DNA sequences in this sample translate to the same CDR3. The chain couples TRBV7-6 to TRBJ2-3; TRBD2 might be the D (7 bases). The CDR3 is made up of 14 amino acids. The V and J ends lost 1 base and 5 bases respectively, with 10 bases between them. The V gene's germline CDR1 is SGHVS and CDR2 FNYEAQ. CDR3 nucleotide sequence: TGTGCCAGCAGCTTAGGGGGAGGGGGAGATACGCAGTATTTT. Residues: CASSLGGGGDTQYF.

The chain joins TRBV4-3 to TRBJ1-5; no definite D call. Deletions cut 3 bases from V and 11 bases from J, with 14 bases between. The CDR3 loop spans 13 amino acids. The germline V gene encodes CDR1 LGHNA and CDR2 YSLEER. CDR3 in amino acids: CASSQDPGVAQHF. The CDR3 bases are TGCGCCAGCAGCCAGGACCCCGGGGTAGCCCAGCATTTT.

This sequence joins TRBV13 and TRBJ2-5, with 7 positions matching TRBD2. V lost 5 bases to trimming and J lost 7 bases; unmatched junction nucleotides: 16. Germline lookup yields CDR1 PRHDT and CDR2 FYEKMQ (reference sequence). The CDR3 extends over 16 amino acids. The CDR3 here is CASSPRGTTNSGTQYF. As DNA, the CDR3 is TGTGCCAGCAGCCCAAGAGGGACTACCAATTCGGGGACCCAGTACTTC.

The gene calls are TRBV28 and TRBJ2-7; 7 bases align to TRBD1. V dropped 4 bases and J dropped 2; count of bases not matched to a gene: 8. Germline CDR1 is MDHEN and CDR2 is SYDVKM. The CDR3 sequence is 15 residues long. CDR3 amino acids: CASSSPQGPAYEQYF. Written as DNA, the CDR3 is TGTGCCAGCAGTTCCCCACAGGGGCCTGCCTACGAGCAGTACTTC. Based on the CDR3 plus reference TRBV28 and TRBJ2-7, the full variable domain is DVKVTQSSRYLVKRTGEKVFLECVQDMDHENMFWYRQDPGLGLRLIYFSYDVKMKEKGDIPEGYSVSREKKERFSLILESASTNQTSMYLCASSSPQGPAYEQYFGPGTRLTVT.

V usage is TRBV7-3 and J usage is TRBJ2-7, with D perhaps matching TRBD1 (6 bases). This CDR3 region has 13 residues. Germline CDR1 reads SGHTA; CDR2 reads FQGTGA. The ends were cut back, 4 bases at V and 3 bases at J, with 10 bases in the middle. The CDR3 region is CASSSTDSYEQYF. The DNA of the CDR3 is TGTGCCAGCAGCTCCACGGACAGCTACGAGCAGTACTTC.

The CDR3 nucleotides are TGTGCCATCAGTGACCCGGGACTAGCGGGAGTAGCTAATGAGCAGTTCTTC. Translation: CAISDPGLAGVANEQFF. V and J are TRBV10-3 and TRBJ2-1; 14 bases are shared with TRBD2. Germline CDR1 reads ENHRY; CDR2 reads SYGVKD. Trimming took 3 bases from V and 7 from J; bases not matched to a gene: 8. The CDR3 consists of 17 residues.

The chain recombines TRBV27 with TRBJ2-7; D possibly corresponds to TRBD1 (6 bases). CDR1 and CDR2 from the germline V gene are MNHEY and SMNVEV (reference sequence). V was cut by 3 bases and J by 2 bases, with 8 bases left in between. CDR3 size: 13 residues. This CDR3 reads CASSFNRAYEQYF. The CDR3 DNA follows: TGTGCCAGCAGTTTCAACAGGGCCTACGAGCAGTACTTC.

CDR3 in amino acids: CASSDGGSGAYNEQFF. CDR3 nucleotide sequence: TGTGCCAGCAGTGACGGGGGTAGCGGGGCCTACAATGAGCAGTTCTTC. V and J are TRBV6-4 and TRBJ2-1; TRBD2 agrees at 8 bases. The germline CDR1 and CDR2 sequences are MRHNA and SNTAGT. The CDR3 extends over 16 amino acids. The junction had 5 bases not matched to a gene; V was cut back by 2 bases and J by 2 bases.

The chain joins TRBV5-4 to TRBJ2-3; 12 bases fit TRBD2. Losses at the gene ends were 3 bases for V and 7 bases for J; bases not matched to a gene: 9. CDR1 is SGHNT, CDR2 YYREEE, per germline (reference sequence). The CDR3 contains 16 residues. CDR3 sequence (DNA): TGTGCCAGCAGCTACCCTAGCGGGGGGGCCCTGAATACGCAGTATTTT. This encodes CASSYPSGGALNTQYF.

The table lists this clone with a few counts. The genes are TRBV4-1 and TRBJ1-5; the match to TRBD1 covers 7 bases. This CDR3 is 13 amino acids long. Per the germline V gene, CDR1 is MGHRA and CDR2 is YSYEKL. V gave up 4 bases and J gave up 11 bases; unmatched junction bases: 8. The CDR3 DNA follows: TGCGCCAGCAGCCCTCAGGGGGAGCCGGCCCAGCATTTT. Translating gives CASSPQGEPAQHF.

The chain joins TRBV28 to TRBJ2-1; perhaps TRBD1 as D (7 bases). V was cut by 6 bases and J by 4 bases, with 16 bases left in between. The CDR3 length is 15 residues. The germline gives CDR1 MDHEN, CDR2 SYDVKM. CDR3 coding DNA: TGTGCCAGCAGGGAGGGGGCTTCGAGTTACAATGAGCAGTTCTTC. Its protein is CASREGASSYNEQFF. The complete variable domain, with remaining parts taken from reference TRBV28 and TRBJ2-1, reads DVKVTQSSRYLVKRTGEKVFLECVQDMDHENMFWYRQDPGLGLRLIYFSYDVKMKEKGDIPEGYSVSREKKERFSLILESASTNQTSMYLCASREGASSYNEQFFGPGTRLTVL.

V is TRBV10-3 and J is TRBJ2-6; a weak D match, TRBD2 (6 bases). The CDR3 is made up of 14 amino acids. The V end was cut by 10 bases, the J end by 4 bases, with 14 bases between. Germline V gene sequence: CDR1 ENHRY, CDR2 SYGVKD. CDR3 sequence: CATRGPSGANVLTF. CDR3 bases: TGTGCCACGCGGGGACCGAGCGGGGCCAACGTCCTGACTTTC.

This clone has a handful of counts. This chain joins TRBV28 and TRBJ1-5, with 8 bases that match TRBD1. The ends lost 5 bases at V and 6 bases at J; junction bases unmatched: 18. CDR3 length equals 18 residues. Germline V gives CDR1 MDHEN, CDR2 SYDVKM. Here the CDR3 DNA reads TGTGCCAGCAGTCCTATATCGCCAAGGACAGGGCTGGTTCAGCCCCAGCATTTT. Amino acid sequence: CASSPISPRTGLVQPQHF.

The J gene is TRBJ2-3, the V gene TRBV5-4; D is uncertain. V was clipped by 5 bases and J by 6 bases, with 22 bases between them. The germline V gene has CDR1 SGHNT and CDR2 YYREEE (reference sequence). This CDR3 comprises 16 residues. For the CDR3, the DNA is TGTGCCAGCAGTTCCCGAACCGCTACCTTCGGGGATACGCAGTATTTT. This gives the protein CASSSRTATFGDTQYF.

This clone was counted between two and nine times. The J gene is TRBJ1-3, the V gene TRBV11-2; the match to TRBD1 covers 7 bases. The CDR3 runs 17 residues. Germline V gives CDR1 SGHAT, CDR2 FQNNGV. V lost 3 bases and J lost 4; bases outside the gene matches: 12. CDR3 region: CASSFLLTGTAGNTIYF. The DNA for the CDR3 is TGTGCCAGCAGCTTTTTACTAACCGGGACAGCAGGAAACACCATATATTTT.

CDR3 sequence (DNA): TGTGCCAGCAGACTTTCTAGGGAGACCCAGTACTTC. Translation: CASRLSRETQYF. V and J are TRBV7-9 and TRBJ2-5; D is unresolved. This CDR3 is 12 amino acids long. Germline V gene sequence: CDR1 SEHNR, CDR2 FQNEAQ (reference sequence). With 6 bases removed from V and 5 bases from J, the gap between germline ends came to 10 bases.

The table lists this clone with a count of one. This sequence joins TRBV6-5 and TRBJ1-1; 9 nucleotides align to TRBD1. Germline assignment: CDR1 MNHEY and CDR2 SVGAGI. This CDR3 contains 15 residues. The ends lost 8 bases at V and 0 bases at J; junction bases unmatched: 7. DNA for the CDR3: TGTGCCAGCCGCGTACAGGGGGCAGTGAACACTGAAGCTTTCTTT. It is translated as CASRVQGAVNTEAFF.

The V and J genes are TRBV2 and TRBJ1-3; 7 bases agree with TRBD1. Germline assignment: CDR1 SNHLY and CDR2 FYNNEI. This CDR3 region has 15 residues. With V trimmed by 3 bases and J by 4 bases, 6 bases remained unmatched. The CDR3 region is CASSDGQAGGNTIYF. Here the CDR3 DNA reads TGTGCCAGCAGTGATGGACAGGCCGGGGGAAACACCATATATTTT.